The 32 T cell receptor beta chains presented below share a single source sample, sequenced in a study of T cell changes during pregnancy in multiple sclerosis. Using immunoSEQ multiplex PCR, the repertoire was profiled, and TCRdb retains in-frame clones only, with some absent. The sample includes roughly 69,000 clones, 91% of them seen just once. This specimen was CD4+ T cells from peripheral blood mononuclear cells, taken in the third trimester of pregnancy. These receptors all stem from a female donor in good health, enrolled as a control in a pregnancy study.

The rearrangement uses TRBV5-6 and TRBJ1-3; D gene unclear. Trimming pared 0 bases from V and 1 base from J, leaving 2 bases between. Germline CDR1 is SGHDT and CDR2 is YYEEEE. CDR3 size: 13 residues. This CDR3 reads CASSLVSGNTIYF. The CDR3 nucleotides read TGTGCCAGCAGCTTGGTATCTGGAAACACCATATATTTT.

The CDR3 protein is CASSAKPTSTDTQYF. CDR3 in DNA: TGTGCCAGCAGCGCGAAACCGACTAGCACAGATACGCAGTATTTT. The chain is built from TRBV5-5 and TRBJ2-3, with D uncertain. The CDR3 length is 15 residues. The germline V gene encodes CDR1 SGHKS and CDR2 YYEKEE (reference sequence). Trimming took off 4 bases at V and 0 bases at J, with 12 bases between the two ends. The full variable domain, with the rest looked up from reference TRBV5-5 and TRBJ2-3, is DAGVTQSPTHLIKTRGQQVTLRCSPISGHKSVSWYQQVLGQGPQFIFQYYEKEERGRGNFPDRFSARQFPNYSSELNVNALLLGDSALYLCASSAKPTSTDTQYFGPGTRLTVL.

V is TRBV7-2 and J is TRBJ1-2; 10 positions agree with TRBD1. After removal of 5 bases from V and 8 bases from J, the junction contained 8 bases not matched to a gene. Germline CDR1 and CDR2: SGHTA and FQGNSA. CDR3 length: 14 amino acids. The CDR3 reads CASSQSGTGEGYTF. The CDR3 DNA sequence: TGTGCCAGCAGCCAATCCGGGACAGGGGAAGGCTACACCTTC. The full variable domain, rest sourced from reference TRBV7-2 and TRBJ1-2, is GAGVSQSPSNKVTEKGKDVELRCDPISGHTALYWYRQSLGQGLEFLIYFQGNSAPDKSGLPSDRFSAERTGGSVSTLTIQRTQQEDSAVYLCASSQSGTGEGYTFGSGTRLTVV.

The J gene is TRBJ2-3, the V gene TRBV19; TRBD1 might be the D (5 bases). The CDR3 runs to 18 residues. CDR1 is LNHDA, CDR2 SQIVND, per germline (reference sequence). V lost 7 bases and J lost 9, with 32 bases in between. The CDR3 protein is CASNGSTPAGKNRMTQYF. The CDR3 DNA is TGTGCCAGTAACGGGTCCACTCCAGCAGGGAAAAACCGGATGACGCAGTATTTT.

The chain employs TRBV11-2 and TRBJ1-6, with D hard to call. This CDR3 comprises 13 residues. CDR1 and CDR2 from the germline V gene are SGHAT and FQNNGV. V was pared by 1 base and J by 7 bases, with 5 bases between. CDR3 bases: TGTGCCAGCAGCTTAGTAGAGAATTCACCCCTCCACTTT. This gives the protein CASSLVENSPLHF.

The CDR3 bases are TGTGCCAGCACCCCCGACTCCCGCTACGAGCAGTACTTC. Its translation: CASTPDSRYEQYF. The chain couples TRBV11-1 to TRBJ2-7; D is unresolved. The CDR3 has 13 amino acids. Germline lookup yields CDR1 SGHAT and CDR2 FQDESV (reference sequence). V lost 7 bases to trimming and J lost 3 bases, with 13 bases between them.

CDR3 sequence: CASSLDRTAKNTEAFF. The CDR3 DNA follows: TGTGCCAGCAGCTTAGACAGAACAGCCAAGAACACTGAAGCTTTCTTT. This chain links TRBV5-8 with TRBJ1-1; a possible D gene is TRBD1 (5 bases). CDR1 is SGHTS, CDR2 YDEGEE, per germline. The CDR3 is 16 residues long. V lost 2 bases, J lost 1 base, and 15 bases lay in between.

This chain connects TRBV19 to TRBJ1-4; TRBD1 agrees at 7 bases. CDR3 length: 14 amino acids. From germline, CDR1 is LNHDA and CDR2 SQIVND (reference sequence). V lost 6 bases, J lost 6 bases, and 7 bases stayed unmatched. The CDR3 is CASSHRGMDEKLFF. As DNA, the CDR3 is TGTGCCAGTAGCCACAGGGGAATGGATGAAAAACTGTTTTTT.

The chain is built from TRBV7-2 and TRBJ1-5; 7 bases align to TRBD1. Trimming at V came to 4 bases and at J to 0 bases, leaving 12 bases not matched to a gene. CDR3 length: 18 residues. Germline V gives CDR1 SGHTA, CDR2 FQGNSA. The CDR3 region is CASSSLPGQSNSNQPQHF. CDR3 DNA: TGTGCCAGCAGCTCACTTCCGGGACAGAGTAATAGCAATCAGCCCCAGCATTTT.

V and J are TRBV11-3 and TRBJ1-5; 8 bases fit TRBD1. Germline V gives CDR1 SGHNT, CDR2 YENEEA. The J segment lost 3 bases and the V segment lost 5 bases, leaving 6 bases of the junction unmatched. The CDR3 loop spans 15 amino acids. CDR3 DNA sequence: TGTGCCAGCAGCCTTGGACAGGGCGACAATCAGCCCCAGCATTTT. It yields the protein CASSLGQGDNQPQHF.

The V call is TRBV19, the J call TRBJ2-1; weak D call: TRBD2 (5 bases). V was shortened by 3 bases and J by 4 bases, with 7 bases between the two germline ends. CDR1 LNHDA and CDR2 SQIVND come from the germline V gene (reference sequence). The CDR3 extends over 13 amino acids. The CDR3: CASSIAGYNEQFF. The DNA for the CDR3 is TGTGCCAGTAGTATTGCGGGTTACAATGAGCAGTTCTTC.

The chain has TRBV25-1 and TRBJ1-4; TRBD1 matches 8 bases. Trimming cost V 6 bases and J 7 bases; bases outside gene matches: 7. The length of the CDR3 is 14 residues. The germline gives CDR1 MGHDK, CDR2 SYGVNS. The chain's CDR3 is CASRGQGGSEKLFF. CDR3 DNA: TGTGCCAGCAGAGGACAGGGTGGTAGTGAAAAACTGTTTTTT. Together with reference TRBV25-1 and TRBJ1-4, the CDR3 gives the full variable domain: EADIYQTPRYLVIGTGKKITLECSQTMGHDKMYWYQQDPGMELHLIHYSYGVNSTEKGDLSSESTVSRIRTEHFPLTLESARPSHTSQYLCASRGQGGSEKLFFGSGTQLSVL.

This clone was seen once. The chain uses TRBV7-3 and TRBJ2-1; perhaps TRBD1 as D (7 bases). Trimming took 4 bases from V and 0 from J, leaving 16 bases between them. The CDR3 is made up of 17 amino acids. Per the germline V gene, CDR1 is SGHTA and CDR2 is FQGTGA. CDR3 sequence (DNA): TGTGCCAGCAGCTCCTCGTCAGGGGGGTCCTCCTACAATGAGCAGTTCTTC. Amino acids: CASSSSSGGSSYNEQFF.

The rearrangement uses TRBV4-2 and TRBJ2-5; TRBD2 aligns across 12 bases. With 4 bases clipped from V and 4 bases from J, the junction kept 25 bases outside the gene matches. Per germline, CDR1 LGHNA and CDR2 YNFKEQ. This CDR3 is 22 amino acids long. DNA for the CDR3: TGTGCCAGCAGCCCCACATCGGGGCTAGCGGGGGGGCGAACCCTCGGCGGAGAGACCCAGTACTTC. It encodes CASSPTSGLAGGRTLGGETQYF.

V is TRBV10-3 and J is TRBJ1-5, with D perhaps TRBD1 (5 bases). The CDR3 runs 12 residues. V lost 9 bases and J 3 bases, leaving 9 bases between the germline ends. Per the germline V gene, CDR1 is ENHRY and CDR2 is SYGVKD. The CDR3 here is CAIQGSNQPQHF. In DNA form, the CDR3 reads TGTGCCATTCAGGGTTCCAATCAGCCCCAGCATTTT.

This clone was counted once. The chain carries TRBV30 and TRBJ2-7; D is possibly TRBD1 (5 bases). This CDR3 has 13 amino acids. Looked up from germline, CDR1 is GTSNPN and CDR2 is SVGIG (reference sequence). Trimming took off 0 bases at V and 1 base at J, with 7 bases between the two ends. In nucleotides, the CDR3 is TGTGCCTGGAGTGTGGGGCATTCCTACGAGCAGTACTTC. Amino acids: CAWSVGHSYEQYF.

This chain connects TRBV10-3 to TRBJ2-7, with D maybe TRBD1 (5 bases). V was clipped by 5 bases and J by 5 bases, with 19 bases between them. The germline V gene encodes CDR1 ENHRY and CDR2 SYGVKD. This CDR3 is 15 amino acids long. The CDR3 region is CAISPRAGSVDEQYF. CDR3 DNA sequence: TGTGCCATCAGTCCCCGGGCAGGGTCGGTAGACGAGCAGTACTTC.

The chain employs TRBV5-1 and TRBJ2-3, with TRBD2 identical over 8 bases. Looked up from germline, CDR1 is SGHRS and CDR2 is YFSETQ. The J segment lost 3 bases and the V segment lost 5 bases, leaving 5 bases of the junction unmatched. The CDR3 length is 14 residues. CDR3 sequence (DNA): TGCGCCAGCAGAGAGAGCGGGGGTACAGATACGCAGTATTTT. Protein product: CASRESGGTDTQYF.

The gene calls are TRBV5-1 and TRBJ2-5; 7 nucleotides align to TRBD2. Germline V gene sequence: CDR1 SGHRS, CDR2 YFSETQ. V was pared by 2 bases and J by 4 bases, with 5 bases of the junction left unmatched. The CDR3 covers 14 residues. The CDR3 region is CASSLASGVETQYF. The CDR3 DNA sequence: TGCGCCAGCAGCTTAGCAAGCGGGGTAGAGACCCAGTACTTC.

The chain employs TRBV7-9 and TRBJ1-4, with TRBD1 matching over 7 bases. The trim removed 5 bases at V and 3 bases at J, leaving 6 bases unmatched. The CDR3 length is 15 residues. Looked up from germline, CDR1 is SEHNR and CDR2 is FQNEAQ (reference sequence). DNA for the CDR3: TGTGCCAGCAGCGCAGACGGGACAGCTAATGAAAAACTGTTTTTT. It translates to CASSADGTANEKLFF.

The V and J genes are TRBV19 and TRBJ2-2; 8 bases map to TRBD2. Germline CDR1 and CDR2: LNHDA and SQIVND (reference sequence). This CDR3 has 16 amino acids. V gave up 1 base and J gave up 0 bases; unmatched junction bases: 1. The CDR3 loop reads CASSIVAGTNTGELFF. DNA of the CDR3: TGTGCCAGTAGTATAGTAGCGGGGACGAACACCGGGGAGCTGTTTTTT.

This clone was seen just once. The chain combines TRBV6-6 with TRBJ2-7; 8 bases map to TRBD2. The CDR3 loop spans 13 amino acids. V lost 3 bases to trimming and J lost 9 bases; unmatched junction nucleotides: 7. Germline V gives CDR1 MNHNY, CDR2 SVGAGI (reference sequence). CDR3 sequence: CASSYGGAGGQYF. As DNA, the CDR3 is TGTGCCAGCAGTTATGGAGGGGCGGGAGGGCAGTACTTC.

This rearrangement joins TRBV27 to TRBJ1-6; D is perhaps TRBD1 (5 bases). Trimming shortened V by 7 bases and J by 2 bases, and 18 bases separated the two germline ends. This CDR3 region has 17 residues. Germline V gene data show CDR1 as MNHEY and CDR2 as SMNVEV (reference sequence). The CDR3 protein is CASTSGRGDPYNSPLHF. The CDR3 nucleotides are TGTGCCAGCACCTCGGGTCGGGGGGACCCCTATAATTCACCCCTCCACTTT.

V usage is TRBV9 and J usage is TRBJ2-7; 7 bases agree with TRBD1. The trim removed 3 bases at V and 6 bases at J, leaving 15 bases unmatched. The CDR3 spans 16 residues. Germline V lookup: CDR1 SGDLS, CDR2 YYNGEE. In DNA form, the CDR3 reads TGTGCCAGCAGCGCGACAGGGTTCAGTGGACCTGGCGAGCAGTACTTC. It encodes CASSATGFSGPGEQYF.

The chain combines TRBV6-4 with TRBJ2-1; 9 nucleotides agree with TRBD2. Trimming at V came to 3 bases and at J to 10 bases, leaving 10 bases not matched to a gene. The germline gives CDR1 MRHNA, CDR2 SNTAGT. This CDR3 spans 15 amino acids. The DNA of the CDR3 is TGTGCCAGCAGTGAACTAGCGGGTGCCGTTACAGAGCAGTTCTTC. It translates to CASSELAGAVTEQFF.

V and J are TRBV13 and TRBJ1-6; 7 bases line up with TRBD1. The CDR3 length is 14 residues. Trimming removed 5 bases from V and 5 bases from J; junction bases left unmatched: 3. The germline V gene has CDR1 PRHDT and CDR2 FYEKMQ (reference sequence). The CDR3 sequence is CASSPGTDNSPLHF. For the CDR3, the DNA is TGTGCCAGCAGCCCCGGGACAGATAATTCACCCCTCCACTTT.

Written as DNA, the CDR3 is TGCGCCAGCAGTCATCGGGACAGGGGCACAGATACGCAGTATTTT. Translating it yields CASSHRDRGTDTQYF. This chain links TRBV23-1 with TRBJ2-3; 9 bases fit TRBD1. TRBV23-1 counts as an open reading frame of uncertain function. The CDR3 contains 15 residues. The J segment lost 1 base and the V segment lost 3 bases, leaving 2 bases of the junction unmatched.

The V gene is TRBV6-5, the J gene TRBJ2-7; D ambiguous. The CDR3 extends over 12 amino acids. Trimming pared 6 bases from V and 2 bases from J, leaving 8 bases between. Per the germline V gene, CDR1 is MNHEY and CDR2 is SVGAGI. CDR3 nucleotide sequence: TGTGCCAGCAGACGTAGCCCCTACGAGCAGTACTTC. Its translation: CASRRSPYEQYF.

The chain couples TRBV11-2 to TRBJ2-7; TRBD1 matches 11 bases. V lost 3 bases, J lost 10 bases, and 8 bases stayed unmatched. Germline-derived CDR1 and CDR2 are SGHAT and FQNNGV. CDR3 length: 14 amino acids. The CDR3 reads CASSLGTGGERQYF. The CDR3 DNA is TGTGCCAGCAGCTTGGGGACAGGGGGTGAAAGACAGTACTTC.

The V and J genes are TRBV4-1 and TRBJ1-3, with D uncertain. CDR3 length: 16 residues. The V gene lost 3 bases and the J gene lost 0 bases, with 12 bases spanning the gap. Germline V gene lookup returns CDR1 MGHRA and CDR2 YSYEKL. CDR3 sequence reads: CASSQAPDTSGNTIYF. The DNA of the CDR3 is TGCGCCAGCAGCCAGGCCCCTGACACCTCTGGAAACACCATATATTTT.

The chain couples TRBV5-8 to TRBJ2-1, with TRBD1 as a possible D gene (7 bases). Per germline, CDR1 SGHTS and CDR2 YDEGEE. V lost 4 bases to trimming and J lost 3 bases, with 14 bases between them. The CDR3 sequence is 15 residues long. The chain's CDR3 is CASSAGQTNYNEQFF. As DNA, the CDR3 is TGTGCCAGCAGCGCGGGACAGACAAACTACAATGAGCAGTTCTTC. The entire variable domain, with the rest obtained from reference TRBV5-8 and TRBJ2-1, is as follows: EAGVTQSPTHLIKTRGQQATLRCSPISGHTSVYWYQQALGLGLQFLLWYDEGEERNRGNFPPRFSGRQFPNYSSELNVNALELEDSALYLCASSAGQTNYNEQFFGPGTRLTVL.

The chain combines TRBV4-3 with TRBJ2-7; 7 nucleotides line up with TRBD1. The CDR3 contains 15 residues. Germline assignment: CDR1 LGHNA and CDR2 YSLEER. The junction had 6 bases not matched to a gene; V was cut back by 2 bases and J by 2 bases. The CDR3 DNA sequence: TGCGCCAGCAGCCAATACCGGGACAGAGCCTACGAGCAGTACTTC. Translated: CASSQYRDRAYEQYF.